The 17 T cell receptor beta chains below all came from one sample that was sequenced in a study of blood T cell repertoires in COVID-19. The method was immunoSEQ multiplex PCR; TCRdb's version includes in-frame clones alone and lacks a portion of them. This table has some 87,000 clones, around four fifths appearing once. Sequencing was performed on peripheral blood. The source of these receptors is a man of 80 years or more with active or convalescent COVID-19.

The rearrangement joins TRBV5-5 to TRBJ2-7; TRBD2 might be the D (5 bases). V was pared by 2 bases and J by 3 bases, with 18 bases between. The CDR3 sequence is 16 residues long. Germline assignment: CDR1 SGHKS and CDR2 YYEKEE (reference sequence). The CDR3 nucleotides read TGTGCCAGCAGCTTTCTTGGATCGAAAACTAGCTACGAGCAGTACTTC. It is translated as CASSFLGSKTSYEQYF.

The J gene is TRBJ2-1, the V gene TRBV7-2, with 7 bases identical to TRBD1. The CDR3 is made up of 13 amino acids. Trimming removed 5 bases from V and 4 bases from J; junction bases left unmatched: 2. Germline CDR1 SGHTA, CDR2 FQGNSA. DNA of the CDR3: TGTGCCAGCAGCATGGGACAGTACAATGAGCAGTTCTTC. It codes for CASSMGQYNEQFF.

The rearrangement uses TRBV4-3 and TRBJ1-4, with TRBD1 matching over 8 bases. CDR1 is LGHNA, CDR2 YSLEER, per germline. This CDR3 region has 15 residues. V was pared by 1 base and J by 5 bases, with 3 bases of the junction left unmatched. This CDR3 is CASSQVRDRNEKLFF. In DNA, the CDR3 is TGCGCCAGCAGCCAAGTCCGGGACAGGAATGAAAAACTGTTTTTT.

The table lists this clone with a count of one. The J gene is TRBJ1-1, the V gene TRBV6-5; TRBD1 might be the D (6 bases). Germline V CDR1 and CDR2: MNHEY, SVGAGI. The CDR3 extends over 13 amino acids. Trimming pared 0 bases from V and 11 bases from J, leaving 13 bases between. The CDR3 nucleotides read TGTGCCAGCAGTTACTCGTTGCACAGGGTGGCTTTCTTT. Translating gives CASSYSLHRVAFF.

The chain is built from TRBV6-1 and TRBJ1-5; 7 nucleotides match TRBD1. The germline V gene has CDR1 MNHNS and CDR2 SASEGT. The V and J ends lost 2 bases and 4 bases, in that order; junction bases with no gene match: 8. The CDR3 totals 16 residues. CDR3 region: CASSEQPGGVNQPQHF. In nucleotides, the CDR3 is TGTGCCAGCAGTGAACAGCCAGGGGGTGTTAATCAGCCCCAGCATTTT.

This chain links TRBV7-9 with TRBJ1-6; D unclear. Per the germline V gene, CDR1 is SEHNR and CDR2 is FQNEAQ (reference sequence). The CDR3 loop spans 13 amino acids. The V end was cut by 5 bases, the J end by 7 bases, with 9 bases between. The chain's CDR3 is CASSTMWNSPLHF. The CDR3 DNA is TGTGCCAGCAGCACAATGTGGAATTCACCCCTCCACTTT. The full variable domain, in which reference TRBV7-9 and TRBJ1-6 provide the parts outside the CDR3, is DTGVSQNPRHKITKRGQNVTFRCDPISEHNRLYWYRQTLGQGPEFLTYFQNEAQLEKSRLLSDRFSAERPKGSFSTLEIQRTEQGDSAMYLCASSTMWNSPLHFGNGTRLTVT.

This rearrangement joins TRBV19 to TRBJ2-1; the D gene is possibly TRBD2 (6 bases). The CDR3 is 14 amino acids. The germline V gene has CDR1 LNHDA and CDR2 SQIVND (reference sequence). With 3 bases removed from V and 2 bases from J, the gap between germline ends came to 8 bases. The CDR3 DNA follows: TGTGCCAGTAGTATTGGGAGGACCTACAATGAGCAGTTCTTC. This translates into CASSIGRTYNEQFF.

The table lists this clone with a few counts. J is TRBJ1-3 and V is TRBV9, with a tentative D call TRBD1 (6 bases). There are 16 residues in the CDR3. Germline V gives CDR1 SGDLS, CDR2 YYNGEE. V was cut by 0 bases and J by 4 bases, with 14 bases left in between. The CDR3 loop reads CASSVGGRDTGNTIYF. CDR3 nucleotides: TGTGCCAGCAGCGTAGGGGGTAGGGACACCGGAAACACCATATATTTT.

The chain employs TRBV30 and TRBJ1-2, with D perhaps TRBD1 (5 bases). There are 17 residues in the CDR3. The germline gives CDR1 GTSNPN, CDR2 SVGIG (reference sequence). Trimming removed 2 bases at V and 4 bases at J, with 23 bases between. The CDR3 here is CAWSIPRGAGETYGYTF. CDR3 bases: TGTGCCTGGAGTATCCCCCGTGGTGCGGGGGAGACCTATGGCTACACCTTC.

This clone was detected a few times. DNA for the CDR3: TGTGCCAGCAGTGAAGCAAGGACAGTTTGGCCACCCCTCCACTTT. Amino acids: CASSEARTVWPPLHF. The chain links TRBV2 to TRBJ1-6, with D perhaps matching TRBD1 (6 bases). This CDR3 has 15 amino acids. Trimming took 0 bases from V and 11 from J, leaving 14 bases between them. Germline V gene sequence: CDR1 SNHLY, CDR2 FYNNEI.

This clone was seen more than once but under ten times. J is TRBJ1-1 and V is TRBV30; D remains unclear. Germline CDR1 GTSNPN, CDR2 SVGIG (reference sequence). CDR3 length: 13 residues. V shed 4 bases and J shed 3 bases, with 12 bases lying between them. CDR3 DNA sequence: TGTGCCTGGACTCGCGAGAGGGACACTGAAGCTTTCTTT. Translation gives CAWTRERDTEAFF.

The genes are TRBV10-2 and TRBJ2-7; D unresolved. CDR3 size: 13 residues. V was cut by 2 bases and J by 3 bases, with 8 bases left in between. Per the germline V gene, CDR1 is WSHSY and CDR2 is SAAADI. For the CDR3, the DNA is TGCGCCAGCAGTGAGAATTACATCTACGAGCAGTACTTC. Protein: CASSENYIYEQYF.

The chain combines TRBV4-2 with TRBJ2-7; 7 nucleotides line up with TRBD1. Germline CDR1 LGHNA, CDR2 YNFKEQ. Trimming cost V 0 bases and J 2 bases; bases outside gene matches: 19. The CDR3 contains 20 residues. The CDR3 DNA reads TGTGCCAGCAGCCAAGACGCCAACGCCGGACAGGCCGGCTCACCCTACGAGCAGTACTTC. Its protein is CASSQDANAGQAGSPYEQYF.

The chain couples TRBV29-1 to TRBJ1-2; possibly TRBD1 for D (6 bases). Germline loops: CDR1 SQVTM, CDR2 ANQGSEA. The CDR3 extends over 12 amino acids. V was pared by 1 base and J by 7 bases, with 10 bases between. CDR3 sequence: CSVEGGGVGYTF. DNA of the CDR3: TGCAGCGTTGAAGGAGGGGGGGTTGGCTACACCTTC.

This chain joins TRBV7-8 and TRBJ1-2; D possibly corresponds to TRBD1 (5 bases). V was clipped by 5 bases and J by 0 bases, with 10 bases between them. This CDR3 contains 14 residues. Germline loops: CDR1 SGHVS, CDR2 FQNEAQ. Written as DNA, the CDR3 is TGTGCCAGCAGCCCAATGGACACTAACTATGGCTACACCTTC. It codes for CASSPMDTNYGYTF.

The V gene is TRBV11-3, the J gene TRBJ2-2, with D possibly being TRBD2 (5 bases). Germline CDR1 SGHNT, CDR2 YENEEA. The CDR3 has 17 amino acids. Trimming stripped 2 bases from V and 1 base from J, with 14 bases between. The DNA of the CDR3 is TGTGCCAGCAGCTTAATTACATTAGCGATGAACACCGGGGAGCTGTTTTTT. Its translation: CASSLITLAMNTGELFF. The whole variable domain, remainder taken from reference TRBV11-3 and TRBJ2-2, is EAGVVQSPRYKIIEKKQPVAFWCNPISGHNTLYWYLQNLGQGPELLIRYENEEAVDDSQLPKDRFSAERLKGVDSTLKIQPAELGDSAVYLCASSLITLAMNTGELFFGEGSRLTVL.

V usage is TRBV27 and J usage is TRBJ2-1, with D uncertain. The germline V and J ends were trimmed by 6 bases and 3 bases, with 15 bases remaining between them. The CDR3 totals 15 residues. Germline-derived CDR1 and CDR2 are MNHEY and SMNVEV (reference sequence). CDR3 DNA sequence: TGTGCCAGCAGCGTAGGTGAGGTGCGCTACAATGAGCAGTTCTTC. Translating it yields CASSVGEVRYNEQFF.